Shown below are 14 T cell receptor beta chains from a single sample sequenced in a study of CD8 T cells in ankylosing spondylitis. What these receptors recognize is not known. TCRdb independently ran MiXCR on the 5' RACE reads; one entry per CDR3 protein. This table holds hundreds of thousands of distinct CDR3 sequences, roughly a quarter found once. Study observations and caveats: Characteristic, it appeared, of ankylosing spondylitis blood was a TCR beta motif of roughly eight highly homologous variants.

Sequencing used blood, either unsorted or a sorted T cell fraction (not recorded which). These receptors came from a male donor with ankylosing spondylitis.

The sample holds a few counts of this clonotype. The chain uses TRBV6-2 or TRBV6-3 and TRBJ2-1; D is possibly TRBD1 or TRBD2 (6 bases each). Deletions cut 10 bases from V and 13 bases from J, with 20 bases between. The CDR3 is 12 amino acids. Germline loops: CDR1 MNHEY, CDR2 SVGEGT. The CDR3: CAIGGGLSSQFF. The CDR3 DNA reads as TGTGCCATCGGGGGCGGTTTATCTTCCCAGTTCTTC.

The chain uses TRBV27 and TRBJ2-1; D is unresolved. This CDR3 has 12 residues. Trimming stripped 8 bases from V and 7 bases from J, with 12 bases between. Per the germline V gene, CDR1 is MNHEY and CDR2 is SMNVEV (reference sequence). The CDR3 DNA reads TGTGCCAGCGCTAGTTGGGGAAATGAGCAGTTCTTC. The encoded protein is CASASWGNEQFF.

The sample holds a few counts of this clonotype. CDR3 sequence reads: CASTTGPPGETQYF. The CDR3 DNA sequence: TGTGCCAGCACCACGGGTCCGCCGGGAGAGACCCAGTACTTC. The chain recombines TRBV9 with TRBJ2-5; D ambiguous. Germline loops: CDR1 SGDLS, CDR2 YYNGEE. V shed 6 bases and J shed 4 bases, with 16 bases lying between them. The CDR3 extends over 14 amino acids.

There are many counts of this clonotype. The CDR3 bases are TGCGCCAGCAGCTTGGACCCCACCGGGAACAATCAGCCCCAGCATTTT. This sequence encodes CASSLDPTGNNQPQHF. The chain couples TRBV5-1 to TRBJ1-5; the D is unclear. The CDR3 consists of 16 residues. Trimming removed 0 bases from V and 3 bases from J, with 13 bases in between. The germline CDR1 and CDR2 sequences are SGHRS and YFSETQ.

This sequence joins TRBV29-1 and TRBJ2-1; tentatively, D is TRBD1 (6 bases). The germline V and J ends were trimmed by 6 bases and 7 bases, with 10 bases remaining between them. The CDR3 is 11 amino acids. CDR1 is SQVTM, CDR2 ANQGSEA, per germline. CDR3 loop: CSVRGKNEQFF. In DNA, the CDR3 is TGCAGCGTGAGGGGGAAGAATGAGCAGTTCTTC.

The count of this clonotype is one. The chain couples TRBV27 to TRBJ1-2; TRBD1 might be the D (6 bases). Trimming removed 10 bases at V and 0 bases at J, with 15 bases between. The germline gives CDR1 MNHEY, CDR2 SMNVEV (reference sequence). CDR3 size: 14 residues. Here the CDR3 reads CATTSGGPNYGYTF. CDR3 DNA: TGTGCCACCACCTCCGGGGGCCCTAACTATGGCTACACCTTC.

This chain uses TRBV6-1 with TRBJ2-3, with 7 bases aligning to TRBD1. V gave up 7 bases and J gave up 4 bases; unmatched junction bases: 11. The CDR3 has 15 amino acids. The germline gives CDR1 MNHNS, CDR2 SASEGT. The CDR3 sequence is CASTHKRGRPDTQYF. In nucleotides, the CDR3 is TGTGCCAGCACTCATAAGAGGGGGCGCCCAGATACGCAGTATTTT.

The J gene is TRBJ1-1, the V gene TRBV12-3 or TRBV12-4; perhaps TRBD1 as D (5 bases). The CDR3 consists of 15 residues. Trimming pared 5 bases from V and 0 bases from J, leaving 13 bases between. CDR3 nucleotides: TGTGCCAGCAGTCCCCAGGGCCAGTTGAACACTGAAGCTTTCTTT. Its translation is CASSPQGQLNTEAFF.

The rearrangement links TRBV12-5 to TRBJ2-5, with 7 bases that match TRBD1. From germline, CDR1 is LGHNT and CDR2 FRNRAP. The CDR3 totals 15 residues. V lost 4 bases, J lost 5 bases, and 10 bases stayed unmatched. The CDR3 region is CASGSRQGTTETQYF. The CDR3 DNA is TGTGCTAGTGGTTCCAGACAGGGTACTACGGAGACCCAGTACTTC.

This clonotype has ten or more counts. The V gene is TRBV6-1, the J gene TRBJ1-1; 9 bases are a match to TRBD1. Germline V gives CDR1 MNHNS, CDR2 SASEGT. The CDR3 covers 16 residues. Trimming cost V 4 bases and J 5 bases; bases outside gene matches: 11. The CDR3 nucleotides read TGTGCCAGCAGTGTGGGGACAGGGAACATAGTTACTGAAGCTTTCTTT. Amino acids: CASSVGTGNIVTEAFF.

This clonotype was recorded many times. V usage is TRBV24-1 and J usage is TRBJ2-3; D is uncertain. Germline CDR1 KGHDR, CDR2 SFDVKD. V was clipped by 3 bases and J by 2 bases, with 11 bases between them. The CDR3 has 15 amino acids. The CDR3 spells CATSDPVGDTDTQYF. The CDR3 nucleotides read TGTGCCACCAGTGATCCAGTCGGCGACACAGATACGCAGTATTTT.

This chain connects TRBV29-1 to TRBJ2-5; TRBD2 agrees at 11 bases. The germline V gene has CDR1 SQVTM and CDR2 ANQGSEA. V lost 8 bases to trimming and J lost 4 bases; unmatched junction nucleotides: 3. This CDR3 has 12 residues. The CDR3 sequence: CSIGLAGETQYF. CDR3 in DNA: TGCAGCATCGGACTAGCGGGAGAGACCCAGTACTTC.

The chain is built from TRBV7-2 and TRBJ2-3, with 8 bases lining up with TRBD2. The CDR3 spans 18 residues. The V segment lost 2 bases and the J segment 0 bases; nucleotides outside the gene matches: 10. The germline CDR1 and CDR2 sequences are SGHTA and FQGNSA. Here the CDR3 reads CASSLRRPGLGSTDTQYF. In DNA form, the CDR3 reads TGTGCCAGCAGCTTACGCCGACCGGGACTAGGAAGCACAGATACGCAGTATTTT.

The chain has TRBV27 and TRBJ2-2, with 9 bases aligning to TRBD1. The ends lost 2 bases at V and 7 bases at J; junction bases unmatched: 11. The CDR3 has 17 amino acids. Germline lookup yields CDR1 MNHEY and CDR2 SMNVEV (reference sequence). As DNA, the CDR3 is TGTGCCAGCAGTTTACCAACAGGGGGCTATCAAAACGGGGAGCTGTTTTTT. Translation: CASSLPTGGYQNGELFF.